These 28 T cell receptor beta chains were sequenced from one sample in a study of blood T cell repertoires in COVID-19. Sequencing was performed with immunoSEQ multiplex PCR; in TCRdb, only in-frame clones are kept and a portion is missing. The sample contains 40,000 to 50,000 clones, 80% to 90% of which appear only once. Sequencing input: peripheral blood. The receptors derive from a human donor in a cohort sampled during active COVID-19.

This clone has a single count. V usage is TRBV3-1 (or the pseudogene TRBV3-2) and J usage is TRBJ2-3; D is possibly TRBD2 (5 bases). V lost 4 bases to trimming and J lost 7 bases, with 12 bases between them. Germline V CDR1 and CDR2: LGHDT, YNNKEL (reference sequence). The CDR3 has 13 amino acids. The CDR3 coding sequence is TGTGCCAGCAGCCTGGAAGCGGCCTATACGCAGTATTTT. Its translation is CASSLEAAYTQYF.

This clone appeared a few times. The V and J genes are TRBV28 and TRBJ1-2; possible D gene TRBD1, 6 bases. The CDR3 contains 16 residues. V lost 3 bases and J lost 2, with 16 bases in between. Germline V gene data show CDR1 as MDHEN and CDR2 as SYDVKM. Here the CDR3 reads CASSFPSGQGNYGYTF. DNA of the CDR3: TGTGCCAGCAGTTTCCCCTCTGGCCAGGGGAACTATGGCTACACCTTC.

The chain recombines TRBV5-1 with TRBJ2-1; 11 nucleotides match TRBD2. J was trimmed by 8 bases and V by 5 bases; bases with no gene match: 6. Germline assignment: CDR1 SGHRS and CDR2 YFSETQ. The CDR3 extends over 14 amino acids. The CDR3 DNA is TGCGCCAGCAGTATAACTAGCGGGAGCGATGAGCAGTTCTTC. Its translation: CASSITSGSDEQFF.

V usage is TRBV27 and J usage is TRBJ2-7; perhaps TRBD2 as D (5 bases). CDR3 length: 14 residues. The V end lost 3 bases, the J end lost 7 bases, and 16 bases lay between the germline ends. Germline V gene sequence: CDR1 MNHEY, CDR2 SMNVEV (reference sequence). The CDR3 nucleotides read TGTGCCAGCAGTTTGACGGCAGTTCCGGGGGAGCAGTACTTC. Residues: CASSLTAVPGEQYF.

The chain uses TRBV6-2 or TRBV6-3 and TRBJ1-2, with a weak D call TRBD1 (6 bases). Trimming took off 5 bases at V and 3 bases at J, with 10 bases between the two ends. The CDR3 totals 13 residues. Germline CDR1 and CDR2: MNHEY and SVGEGT. The CDR3 DNA follows: TGTGCCAGCAGTCGGAACAGGGACTATGGCTACACCTTC. Its translation is CASSRNRDYGYTF.

The genes are TRBV20-1 and TRBJ1-2, with D uncertain. Trimming took 3 bases from V and 12 from J, leaving 11 bases between them. The CDR3 contains 10 residues. Per the germline V gene, CDR1 is DFQATT and CDR2 is SNEGSKA (reference sequence). This CDR3 reads CSASESGNTF. As DNA, the CDR3 is TGCAGTGCTAGCGAAAGCGGGAACACCTTC.

The rearrangement joins TRBV12-3 or TRBV12-4 to TRBJ1-2; D unclear. The V and J ends lost 6 bases and 5 bases respectively, with 13 bases between them. The CDR3 has 13 amino acids. CDR3 protein: CASSPDAGYGYTF. The CDR3 nucleotides are TGTGCCAGCAGCCCCGACGCGGGGTATGGCTACACCTTC.

This clone was detected once. The chain combines TRBV6-6 with TRBJ1-5; 9 bases map to TRBD1. With V trimmed by 5 bases and J by 7 bases, 12 bases remained unmatched. The CDR3 has 16 residues. The germline V gene encodes CDR1 MNHNY and CDR2 SVGAGI (reference sequence). The CDR3 nucleotides read TGTGCCAGCAGTCCCTACCCTACAGGGGGCGTCCAGCCCCAGCATTTT. Its translation is CASSPYPTGGVQPQHF.

The chain employs TRBV6-5 and TRBJ2-1; perhaps TRBD2 as D (5 bases). The CDR3 extends over 12 amino acids. Germline CDR1 and CDR2: MNHEY and SVGAGI. Trimming stripped 6 bases from V and 8 bases from J, with 11 bases between. In DNA form, the CDR3 reads TGTGCCAGCAGAGGTGTTAGCGATGAGCAGTTCTTC. Translating it yields CASRGVSDEQFF.

This chain joins TRBV6-6 and TRBJ1-6; D uncertain. Looked up from germline, CDR1 is MNHNY and CDR2 is SVGAGI (reference sequence). CDR3 length equals 12 residues. The V end was cut by 6 bases, the J end by 8 bases, with 8 bases between. The CDR3 nucleotides read TGTGCCAGCAGATACAGCGATTCACCCCTCCACTTT. Its protein product is CASRYSDSPLHF.

A note on this clone: Other nucleotide sequences from this sample produce the same CDR3. The gene calls are TRBV5-1 and TRBJ2-1, with 10 bases that match TRBD2. The junction had 1 base not matched to a gene; V was cut back by 4 bases and J by 0 bases. The CDR3 contains 15 residues. Germline CDR1 is SGHRS and CDR2 is YFSETQ. The CDR3 DNA sequence: TGCGCCAGCAGCCCTAGCGGGAGCTCCTACAATGAGCAGTTCTTC. This sequence encodes CASSPSGSSYNEQFF.

This clone is a singleton in its sample. The chain carries TRBV15 and TRBJ1-4; 8 bases map to TRBD1. CDR1 and CDR2 (germline): LNHNV, YYDKDF (reference sequence). Germline trimming cut 5 bases from V and 5 bases from J; bases unmatched to any gene: 7. This CDR3 contains 15 residues. The CDR3 coding sequence is TGTGCCACCAGCGCCCTCAGGGGGCCAAATGAAAAACTGTTTTTT. Its protein is CATSALRGPNEKLFF.

The genes are TRBV5-8 and TRBJ2-7, with 8 bases fitting TRBD2. Germline lookup yields CDR1 SGHTS and CDR2 YDEGEE. The V segment lost 4 bases and the J segment 5 bases; nucleotides outside the gene matches: 11. The CDR3 is 15 amino acids. The CDR3 sequence: CASSPNFGRAHEQYF. The CDR3 coding sequence is TGTGCCAGCAGCCCGAATTTCGGGAGGGCCCACGAGCAGTACTTC.

This chain links TRBV5-1 with TRBJ2-2; 12 bases map to TRBD2. Per germline, CDR1 SGHRS and CDR2 YFSETQ. The CDR3 extends over 18 amino acids. V gave up 1 base and J gave up 6 bases; unmatched junction bases: 10. The CDR3 DNA is TGCGCCAGCAGCTTGACTAGCGGGGGGCCACTTGGGGCCGGGGAGCTGTTTTTT. Residues: CASSLTSGGPLGAGELFF.

V and J are TRBV27 and TRBJ2-6; weak D call: TRBD1 (5 bases). The CDR3 consists of 15 residues. The germline V gene has CDR1 MNHEY and CDR2 SMNVEV (reference sequence). V was shortened by 5 bases and J by 1 base, with 9 bases between the two germline ends. The DNA of the CDR3 is TGTGCCAGCAGTCTACGACAGTCTGGGGCCAACGTCCTGACTTTC. Its translation is CASSLRQSGANVLTF. Based on the CDR3 plus reference TRBV27 and TRBJ2-6, the full variable domain is EAQVTQNPRYLITVTGKKLTVTCSQNMNHEYMSWYRQDPGLGLRQIYYSMNVEVTDKGDVPEGYKVSRKEKRNFPLILESPSPNQTSLYFCASSLRQSGANVLTFGAGSRLTVL.

The chain couples TRBV6-5 to TRBJ1-2; possible D gene TRBD1, 5 bases. This CDR3 has 15 residues. Germline loops: CDR1 MNHEY, CDR2 SVGAGI. The V and J ends lost 6 bases and 2 bases respectively, with 16 bases between them. CDR3: CASRGLDILNYGYTF. Written as DNA, the CDR3 is TGTGCCAGCAGGGGGCTAGATATTTTAAACTATGGCTACACCTTC.

This clone occurred once. This chain joins TRBV27 and TRBJ2-1; possibly TRBD2 for D (6 bases). This CDR3 has 14 residues. The V end was cut by 7 bases, the J end by 4 bases, with 14 bases between. Germline V gives CDR1 MNHEY, CDR2 SMNVEV (reference sequence). CDR3 in DNA: TGTGCCAGCACGGGACTCTCTACTTACAATGAGCAGTTCTTC. Residues: CASTGLSTYNEQFF.

The gene calls are TRBV7-8 and TRBJ1-4, with TRBD1 identical over 9 bases. CDR1 and CDR2 from the germline V gene are SGHVS and FQNEAQ. CDR3 length: 15 residues. With V trimmed by 6 bases and J by 8 bases, 10 bases remained unmatched. CDR3 DNA: TGTGCCAGCAGTTCGACAGGGGGGAGGGAGGAAAAACTGTTTTTT. The encoded protein is CASSSTGGREEKLFF.

This chain joins TRBV2 and TRBJ2-2, with 7 positions matching TRBD2. The CDR3 extends over 17 amino acids. CDR1 SNHLY and CDR2 FYNNEI come from the germline V gene. J gave up 2 bases and V 5 bases, and 11 bases lay outside the gene matches. The CDR3 here is CASSSRLGGDNTGELFF. DNA of the CDR3: TGTGCCAGCAGTAGTCGTTTGGGGGGGGACAACACCGGGGAGCTGTTTTTT.

V is TRBV2 and J is TRBJ1-1; 7 bases line up with TRBD1. V was pared by 0 bases and J by 11 bases, with 6 bases of the junction left unmatched. CDR3 length equals 13 residues. Germline assignment: CDR1 SNHLY and CDR2 FYNNEI. CDR3 loop: CASSEAIQGGAFF. The CDR3 coding sequence is TGTGCCAGCAGTGAAGCGATCCAGGGGGGCGCTTTCTTT. The full variable domain, completed using reference TRBV2 and TRBJ1-1, is EPEVTQTPSHQVTQMGQEVILRCVPISNHLYFYWYRQILGQKVEFLVSFYNNEISEKSEIFDDQFSVERPDGSNFTLKIRSTKLEDSAMYFCASSEAIQGGAFFGQGTRLTVV.

This rearrangement joins TRBV5-5 to TRBJ2-3; D ambiguous. Germline assignment: CDR1 SGHKS and CDR2 YYEKEE (reference sequence). This CDR3 is 14 amino acids long. Deletions cut 1 base from V and 0 bases from J, with 6 bases between. CDR3 coding DNA: TGTGCCAGCAGCTTGCCCGGTAGCACAGATACGCAGTATTTT. Translating gives CASSLPGSTDTQYF.

The chain links TRBV15 to TRBJ1-5; TRBD1 matches at 7 bases. This CDR3 has 13 amino acids. Germline-derived CDR1 and CDR2 are LNHNV and YYDKDF (reference sequence). V was pared by 4 bases and J by 7 bases, with 4 bases of the junction left unmatched. CDR3 protein: CATSNHRGQPQHF. The CDR3 DNA sequence: TGTGCCACCAGCAACCACAGGGGACAGCCCCAGCATTTT.

The genes are TRBV9 and TRBJ2-3, with 8 bases lining up with TRBD1. Germline trimming cut 0 bases from V and 1 base from J; bases unmatched to any gene: 7. From germline, CDR1 is SGDLS and CDR2 YYNGEE. The CDR3 extends over 17 amino acids. The CDR3 sequence: CASSVGQGALGTDTQYF. The CDR3 DNA reads TGTGCCAGCAGCGTAGGGCAGGGGGCATTGGGCACAGATACGCAGTATTTT.

The gene calls are TRBV19 and TRBJ2-2; TRBD2 matches at 8 bases. V shed 6 bases and J 7 bases; nucleotides not matched to a gene: 4. This CDR3 is 13 amino acids long. CDR1 LNHDA and CDR2 SQIVND come from the germline V gene (reference sequence). The CDR3 sequence is CASRSGSGGELFF. The CDR3 DNA is TGTGCCAGTAGGAGCGGGAGTGGCGGGGAGCTGTTTTTT.

The chain carries TRBV7-9 and TRBJ2-7; TRBD1 matches 7 bases. The CDR3 loop spans 13 amino acids. V was pared by 5 bases and J by 3 bases, with 4 bases of the junction left unmatched. Germline loops: CDR1 SEHNR, CDR2 FQNEAQ (reference sequence). This CDR3 reads CASSGTVIYEQYF. CDR3 nucleotide sequence: TGTGCCAGCAGCGGGACAGTTATCTACGAGCAGTACTTC.

This CDR3 reads CASSQGVRGAATEAFF. The CDR3 coding sequence is TGTGCCAGCAGCCAAGGGGTAAGGGGCGCTGCGACTGAAGCTTTCTTT. The V gene is TRBV14, the J gene TRBJ1-1, with a possible D match to TRBD1 (5 bases). The V and J ends lost 1 base and 5 bases respectively, with 17 bases between them. CDR3 length equals 16 residues. CDR1 is SGHDN, CDR2 FVKESK, per germline.

The chain combines TRBV2 with TRBJ1-4, with D possibly matching TRBD1 (5 bases). The CDR3 contains 15 residues. Germline-derived CDR1 and CDR2 are SNHLY and FYNNEI. Trimming took 7 bases from V and 0 from J, leaving 12 bases between them. In nucleotides, the CDR3 is TGTGCCAGCAAGAGGGACTTGACAACTAATGAAAAACTGTTTTTT. Amino acid sequence: CASKRDLTTNEKLFF.

The gene calls are TRBV13 and TRBJ2-7; 8 bases agree with TRBD1. CDR1 and CDR2 from the germline V gene are PRHDT and FYEKMQ (reference sequence). V shed 4 bases and J 3 bases; nucleotides not matched to a gene: 11. This CDR3 contains 16 residues. DNA of the CDR3: TGTGCCAGCAGCTCCTATAGCCGGACAGGGAACTACGAGCAGTACTTC. Its translation is CASSSYSRTGNYEQYF.